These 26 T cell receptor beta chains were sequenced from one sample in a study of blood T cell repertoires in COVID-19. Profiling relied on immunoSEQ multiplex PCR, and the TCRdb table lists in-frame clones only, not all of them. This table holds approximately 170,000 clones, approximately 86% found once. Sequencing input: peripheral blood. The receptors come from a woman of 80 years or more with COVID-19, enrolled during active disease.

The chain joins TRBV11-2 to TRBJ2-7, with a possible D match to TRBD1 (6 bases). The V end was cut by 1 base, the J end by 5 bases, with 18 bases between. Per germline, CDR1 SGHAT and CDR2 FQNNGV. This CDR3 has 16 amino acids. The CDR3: CASSLVLTGYRDEQYF. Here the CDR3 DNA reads TGTGCCAGCAGCTTAGTGCTGACAGGATATCGGGACGAGCAGTACTTC.

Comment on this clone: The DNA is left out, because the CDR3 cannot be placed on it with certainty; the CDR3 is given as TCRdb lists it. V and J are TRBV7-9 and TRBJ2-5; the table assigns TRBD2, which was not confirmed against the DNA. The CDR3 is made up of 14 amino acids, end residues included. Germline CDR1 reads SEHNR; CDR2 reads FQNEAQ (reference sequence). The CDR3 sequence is CASSSSGGGETQYF.

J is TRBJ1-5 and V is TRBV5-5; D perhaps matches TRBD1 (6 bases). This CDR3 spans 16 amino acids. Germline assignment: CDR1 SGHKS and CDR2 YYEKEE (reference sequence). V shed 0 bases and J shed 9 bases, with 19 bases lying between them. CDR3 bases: TGTGCCAGCAGCTTGGATGATGGACAGCGAATAGGGCCCCAGCATTTT. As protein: CASSLDDGQRIGPQHF.

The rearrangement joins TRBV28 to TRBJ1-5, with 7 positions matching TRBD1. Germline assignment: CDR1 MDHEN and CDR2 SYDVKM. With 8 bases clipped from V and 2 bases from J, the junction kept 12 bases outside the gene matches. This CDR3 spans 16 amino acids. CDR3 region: CASAKTGASGNQPQHF. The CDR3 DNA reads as TGTGCCAGCGCCAAAACAGGGGCCTCGGGCAATCAGCCCCAGCATTTT. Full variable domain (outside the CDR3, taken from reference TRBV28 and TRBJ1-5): DVKVTQSSRYLVKRTGEKVFLECVQDMDHENMFWYRQDPGLGLRLIYFSYDVKMKEKGDIPEGYSVSREKKERFSLILESASTNQTSMYLCASAKTGASGNQPQHFGDGTRLSIL.

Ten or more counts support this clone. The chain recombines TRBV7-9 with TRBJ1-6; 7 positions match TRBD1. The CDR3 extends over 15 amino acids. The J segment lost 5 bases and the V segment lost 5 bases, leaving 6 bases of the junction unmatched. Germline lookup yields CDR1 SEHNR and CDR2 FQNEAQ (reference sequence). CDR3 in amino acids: CASSPGTANNSPLHF. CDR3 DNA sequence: TGTGCCAGCAGCCCCGGGACAGCTAATAATTCACCCCTCCACTTT.

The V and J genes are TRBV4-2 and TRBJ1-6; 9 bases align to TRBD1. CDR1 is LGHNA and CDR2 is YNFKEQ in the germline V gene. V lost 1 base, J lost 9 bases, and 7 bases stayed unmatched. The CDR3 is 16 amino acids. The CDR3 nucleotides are TGTGCCAGCAGCCAAGGTACAGGGGGCGGCTTTTCACCCCTCCACTTT. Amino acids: CASSQGTGGGFSPLHF.

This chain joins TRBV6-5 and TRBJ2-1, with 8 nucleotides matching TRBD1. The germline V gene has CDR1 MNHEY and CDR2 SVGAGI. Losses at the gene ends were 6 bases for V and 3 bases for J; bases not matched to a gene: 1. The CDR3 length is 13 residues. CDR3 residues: CASRDRVYNEQFF. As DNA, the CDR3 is TGTGCCAGCAGGGACAGGGTCTACAATGAGCAGTTCTTC.

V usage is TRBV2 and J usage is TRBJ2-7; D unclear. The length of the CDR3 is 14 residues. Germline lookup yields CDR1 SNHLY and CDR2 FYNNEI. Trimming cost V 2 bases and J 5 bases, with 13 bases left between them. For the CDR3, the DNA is TGTGCCAGCAGTGAAACCGGTTCGCTCCACGAGCAGTACTTC. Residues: CASSETGSLHEQYF.

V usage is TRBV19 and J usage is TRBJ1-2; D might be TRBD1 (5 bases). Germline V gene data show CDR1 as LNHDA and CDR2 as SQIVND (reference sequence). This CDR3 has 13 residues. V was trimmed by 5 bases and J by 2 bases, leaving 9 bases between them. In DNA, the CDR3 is TGTGCCAGTAGTCGGACACCCAACTATGGCTACACCTTC. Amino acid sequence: CASSRTPNYGYTF.

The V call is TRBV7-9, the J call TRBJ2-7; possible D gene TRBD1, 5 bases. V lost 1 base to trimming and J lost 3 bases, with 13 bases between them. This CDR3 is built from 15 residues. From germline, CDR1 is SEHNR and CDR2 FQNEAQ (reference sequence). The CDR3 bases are TGTGCCAGCAGCTTAGGGGGCCAGCTGAGCTACGAGCAGTACTTC. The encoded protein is CASSLGGQLSYEQYF.

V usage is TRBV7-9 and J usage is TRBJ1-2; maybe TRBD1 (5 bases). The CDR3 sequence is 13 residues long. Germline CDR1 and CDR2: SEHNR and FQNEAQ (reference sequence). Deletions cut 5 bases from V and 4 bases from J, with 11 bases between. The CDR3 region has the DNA TGTGCCAGCAGCGGCAGGGTGTCCTATGGCTACACCTTC. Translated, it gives CASSGRVSYGYTF.

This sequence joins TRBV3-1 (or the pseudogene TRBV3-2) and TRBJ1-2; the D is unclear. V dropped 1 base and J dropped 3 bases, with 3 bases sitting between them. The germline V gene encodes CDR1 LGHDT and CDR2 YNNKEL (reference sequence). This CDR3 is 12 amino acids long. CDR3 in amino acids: CASSQADYGYTF. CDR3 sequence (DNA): TGTGCCAGCAGCCAAGCGGACTATGGCTACACCTTC.

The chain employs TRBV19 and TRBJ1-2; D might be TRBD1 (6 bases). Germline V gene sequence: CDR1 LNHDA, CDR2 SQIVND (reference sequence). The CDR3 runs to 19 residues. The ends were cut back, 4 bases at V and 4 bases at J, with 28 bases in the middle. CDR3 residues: CASSTPGAGVRGLTYGYTF. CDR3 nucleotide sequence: TGTGCCAGTAGTACGCCGGGTGCAGGTGTCAGGGGACTAACCTATGGCTACACCTTC.

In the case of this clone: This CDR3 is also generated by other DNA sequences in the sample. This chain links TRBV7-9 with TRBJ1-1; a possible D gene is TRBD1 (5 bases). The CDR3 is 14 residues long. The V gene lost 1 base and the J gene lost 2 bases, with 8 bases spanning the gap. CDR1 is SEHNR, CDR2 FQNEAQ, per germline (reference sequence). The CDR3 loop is CASSLGGLNTEAFF. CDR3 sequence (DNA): TGTGCCAGCAGCTTAGGGGGACTTAACACTGAAGCTTTCTTT.

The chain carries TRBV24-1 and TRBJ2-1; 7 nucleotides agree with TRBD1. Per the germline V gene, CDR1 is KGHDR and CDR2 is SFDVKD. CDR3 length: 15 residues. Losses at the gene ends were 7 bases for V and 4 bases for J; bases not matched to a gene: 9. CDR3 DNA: TGTGCCACCAGCGACAGGGTAGTAGGTTACAATGAGCAGTTCTTC. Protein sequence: CATSDRVVGYNEQFF.

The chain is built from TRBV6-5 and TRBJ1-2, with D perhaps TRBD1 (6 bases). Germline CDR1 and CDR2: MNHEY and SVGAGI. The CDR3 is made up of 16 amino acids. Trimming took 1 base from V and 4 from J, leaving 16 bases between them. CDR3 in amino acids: CASSYFARTARYGYTF. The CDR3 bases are TGTGCCAGCAGTTACTTCGCCAGGACAGCCCGCTATGGCTACACCTTC.

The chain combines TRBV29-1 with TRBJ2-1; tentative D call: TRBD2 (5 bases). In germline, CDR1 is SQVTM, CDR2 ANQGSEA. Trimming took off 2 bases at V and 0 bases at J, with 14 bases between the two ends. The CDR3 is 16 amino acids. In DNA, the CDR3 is TGCAGCGTTGAAACCCCCGTGGGGAGCTCCTACAATGAGCAGTTCTTC. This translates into CSVETPVGSSYNEQFF.

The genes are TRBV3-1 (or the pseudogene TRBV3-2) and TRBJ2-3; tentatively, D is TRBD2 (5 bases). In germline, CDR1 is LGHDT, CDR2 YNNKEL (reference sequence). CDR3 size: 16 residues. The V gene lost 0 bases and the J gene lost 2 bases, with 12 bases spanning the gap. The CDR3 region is CASSQEGRGFTDTQYF. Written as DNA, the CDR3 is TGTGCCAGCAGCCAAGAGGGTCGGGGATTCACAGATACGCAGTATTTT.

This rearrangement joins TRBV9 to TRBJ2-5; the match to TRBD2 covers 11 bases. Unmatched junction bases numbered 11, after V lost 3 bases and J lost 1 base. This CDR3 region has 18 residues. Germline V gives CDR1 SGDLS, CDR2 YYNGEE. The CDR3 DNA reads TGTGCCAGCAGCGCTGGGGGGCTAGCGGGAGGTTCCCAAGAGACCCAGTACTTC. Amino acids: CASSAGGLAGGSQETQYF.

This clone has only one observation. CDR3 sequence reads: CASSSQGGNTEAFF. In DNA form, the CDR3 reads TGTGCCAGCAGCTCGCAGGGCGGGAACACTGAAGCTTTCTTT. V and J are TRBV5-4 and TRBJ1-1, with D tentatively TRBD1 (5 bases). Trimming left V 3 bases short and J 1 base short, with 10 bases between. Germline-derived CDR1 and CDR2 are SGHNT and YYREEE (reference sequence). The CDR3 is 14 amino acids.

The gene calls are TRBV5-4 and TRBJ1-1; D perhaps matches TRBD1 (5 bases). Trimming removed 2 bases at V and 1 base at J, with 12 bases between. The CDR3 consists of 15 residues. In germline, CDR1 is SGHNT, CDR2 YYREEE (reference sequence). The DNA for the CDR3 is TGTGCCAGCAGCTTAACAGGAAGGAGGAACACTGAAGCTTTCTTT. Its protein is CASSLTGRRNTEAFF.

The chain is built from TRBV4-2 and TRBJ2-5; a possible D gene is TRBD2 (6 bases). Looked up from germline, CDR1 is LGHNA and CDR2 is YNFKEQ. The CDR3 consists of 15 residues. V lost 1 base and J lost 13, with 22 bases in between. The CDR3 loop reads CASSQGGASAIHPYF. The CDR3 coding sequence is TGTGCCAGCAGCCAAGGAGGAGCTAGCGCGATTCATCCGTACTTC.

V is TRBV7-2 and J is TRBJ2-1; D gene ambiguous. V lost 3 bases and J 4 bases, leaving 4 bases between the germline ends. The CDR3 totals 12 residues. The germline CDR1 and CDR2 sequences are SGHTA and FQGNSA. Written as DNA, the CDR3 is TGTGCCAGCAGCTTTACTTACAATGAGCAGTTCTTC. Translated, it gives CASSFTYNEQFF.

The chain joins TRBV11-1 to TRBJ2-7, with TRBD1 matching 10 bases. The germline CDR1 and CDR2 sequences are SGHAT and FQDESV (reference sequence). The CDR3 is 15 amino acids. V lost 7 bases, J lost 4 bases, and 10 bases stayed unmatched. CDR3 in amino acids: CASTHARDRGYEQYF. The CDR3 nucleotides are TGTGCCAGCACCCATGCCCGGGACAGGGGTTACGAGCAGTACTTC.

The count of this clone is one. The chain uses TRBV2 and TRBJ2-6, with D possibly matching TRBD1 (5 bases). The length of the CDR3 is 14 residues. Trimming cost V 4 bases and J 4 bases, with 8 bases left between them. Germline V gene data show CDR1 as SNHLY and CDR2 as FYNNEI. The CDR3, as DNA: TGTGCCAGCAGTGGTGGGGCAGGGGCCAACGTCCTGACTTTC. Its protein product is CASSGGAGANVLTF.

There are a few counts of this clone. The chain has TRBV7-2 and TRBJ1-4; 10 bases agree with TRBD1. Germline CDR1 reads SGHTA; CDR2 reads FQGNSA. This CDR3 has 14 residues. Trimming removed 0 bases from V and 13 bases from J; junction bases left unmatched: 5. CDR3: CASSLARGTGVLFF. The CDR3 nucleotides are TGTGCCAGCAGCTTAGCAAGAGGGACAGGGGTACTGTTTTTT.